Shown below are 22 T cell receptor beta chains from a single sample sequenced in a study of blood T cell repertoires in COVID-19. The repertoire was sequenced with immunoSEQ multiplex PCR; TCRdb's copy has only in-frame clones and lacks some. The sample contains 260,000 or so clones, 83% of which appear only once. The sequencing sample was made of peripheral blood. The receptors were sampled from a man older than 75 with acute or convalescent COVID-19.

The chain has TRBV23-1 and TRBJ1-1; D is uncertain. TRBV23-1 is sorted into the ORF group, with uncertain function. Trimming shortened V by 6 bases and J by 1 base, and 9 bases separated the two germline ends. This CDR3 spans 13 amino acids. As DNA, the CDR3 is TGCGCCAGCAGGACCACAGAGAACACTGAAGCTTTCTTT. Amino acids: CASRTTENTEAFF.

J is TRBJ1-5 and V is TRBV6-5; possibly TRBD1 for D (6 bases). The germline V gene encodes CDR1 MNHEY and CDR2 SVGAGI. CDR3 length: 14 residues. V lost 5 bases, J lost 4 bases, and 12 bases lay in between. In nucleotides, the CDR3 is TGTGCCAGCAGTATTCTTGACAGGAATCAGCCCCAGCATTTT. It codes for CASSILDRNQPQHF.

This clone appeared a few times. The chain is built from TRBV15 and TRBJ1-4; possible D gene TRBD1, 5 bases. The CDR3 has 17 residues. Germline V CDR1 and CDR2: LNHNV, YYDKDF (reference sequence). Trimming stripped 0 bases from V and 8 bases from J, with 19 bases between. As DNA, the CDR3 is TGTGCCACCAGCAGAGATTTGGGGCGGTCTAAAATGGAAAAACTGTTTTTT. Translation gives CATSRDLGRSKMEKLFF.

V gene TRBV5-1 combines with J gene TRBJ1-1, with D tentatively TRBD1 (5 bases). This CDR3 has 15 amino acids. Germline V gene data show CDR1 as SGHRS and CDR2 as YFSETQ. V was trimmed by 6 bases and J by 0 bases, leaving 15 bases between them. The CDR3 nucleotides read TGCGCCAGCACCATCGCGACGGGGGTGAACACTGAAGCTTTCTTT. Translating gives CASTIATGVNTEAFF.

This clone was counted once. The chain employs TRBV6-2 or TRBV6-3 and TRBJ2-5, with 7 bases lining up with TRBD2. CDR1 is MNHEY, CDR2 SVGEGT, per germline. The CDR3 is 15 residues long. The V and J ends lost 5 bases and 2 bases, in that order; junction bases with no gene match: 8. Written as DNA, the CDR3 is TGTGCCAGCAGTCCGAGGCCGGGGGGACAAGAGACCCAGTACTTC. It encodes CASSPRPGGQETQYF.

This clone is a singleton in its sample. The rearrangement links TRBV27 to TRBJ1-1, with D perhaps TRBD1 (5 bases). Trimming cost V 4 bases and J 0 bases, with 12 bases left between them. The length of the CDR3 is 15 residues. Germline CDR1 MNHEY, CDR2 SMNVEV (reference sequence). CDR3 protein: CASSSGGGLNTEAFF. Here the CDR3 DNA reads TGTGCCAGCAGTTCCGGGGGAGGGTTGAACACTGAAGCTTTCTTT.

The chain recombines TRBV7-2 with TRBJ2-5; 7 bases line up with TRBD1. Germline V lookup: CDR1 SGHTA, CDR2 FQGNSA. The CDR3 is 15 amino acids. V gave up 4 bases and J gave up 4 bases; unmatched junction bases: 9. The DNA for the CDR3 is TGTGCCAGCAGCTATCGGACAGGCCGAAGAGAGACCCAGTACTTC. Its translation: CASSYRTGRRETQYF.

The chain links TRBV2 to TRBJ2-5; D perhaps matches TRBD2 (5 bases). The length of the CDR3 is 15 residues. Trimming removed 4 bases from V and 7 bases from J, with 19 bases in between. Per germline, CDR1 SNHLY and CDR2 FYNNEI. The CDR3, as DNA: TGTGCCAGCAGTGCCACCGTCTCGGGGAAAGGGACCCAGTACTTC. Residues: CASSATVSGKGTQYF.

The chain links TRBV18 to TRBJ2-2, with a possible D match to TRBD2 (6 bases). This CDR3 is built from 17 residues. Trimming left V 3 bases short and J 0 bases short, with 14 bases between. Germline values: CDR1 KGHSH, CDR2 LQKENI. Here the CDR3 reads CASSPRNSGANTGELFF. In DNA, the CDR3 is TGTGCCAGCTCACCTCGTAATAGCGGAGCGAACACCGGGGAGCTGTTTTTT.

The J gene is TRBJ1-2, the V gene TRBV13; D gene unclear. Germline CDR1 is PRHDT and CDR2 is FYEKMQ (reference sequence). Deletions cut 6 bases from V and 0 bases from J, with 11 bases between. The CDR3 contains 14 residues. CDR3 amino acids: CASSVSAANYGYTF. DNA for the CDR3: TGTGCCAGCAGTGTTTCCGCAGCTAACTATGGCTACACCTTC.

J is TRBJ2-5 and V is TRBV7-9; 7 nucleotides agree with TRBD1. The CDR3 has 15 residues. Trimming at V came to 0 bases and at J to 5 bases, leaving 6 bases not matched to a gene. Germline CDR1 SEHNR, CDR2 FQNEAQ (reference sequence). CDR3: CASSLAKGAEETQYF. The DNA of the CDR3 is TGTGCCAGCAGCTTAGCCAAGGGGGCAGAGGAGACCCAGTACTTC.

This clone was observed once. V and J are TRBV10-3 and TRBJ2-3; D is unresolved. V gave up 0 bases and J gave up 0 bases, with 7 bases separating them. Germline CDR1 is ENHRY and CDR2 is SYGVKD. This CDR3 contains 15 residues. The CDR3 DNA reads as TGTGCCATCAGTGAGTCGTACAGTAGCACAGATACGCAGTATTTT. Protein sequence: CAISESYSSTDTQYF.

This clone was seen a few times. The chain links TRBV6-2 or TRBV6-3 to TRBJ1-1; no clear D. CDR3 length: 15 residues. The V end was cut by 0 bases, the J end by 0 bases, with 8 bases between. Germline V gives CDR1 MNHEY, CDR2 SVGEGT. The CDR3 here is CASSYSPRMNTEAFF. CDR3 nucleotide sequence: TGTGCCAGCAGTTACTCCCCCAGAATGAACACTGAAGCTTTCTTT.

This clone was observed a few times. The CDR3 here is CASSFDRLRSGANVLTF. CDR3 bases: TGTGCCAGCAGCTTCGACAGGCTCAGGAGTGGGGCCAACGTCCTGACTTTC. The V gene is TRBV7-2, the J gene TRBJ2-6; maybe TRBD1 (6 bases). The CDR3 runs 17 residues. The germline V gene has CDR1 SGHTA and CDR2 FQGNSA. V was pared by 3 bases and J by 3 bases, with 15 bases between.

This clone was seen more than once but under ten times. The chain carries TRBV12-3 or TRBV12-4 and TRBJ2-1; D remains ambiguous. The CDR3 covers 13 residues. V lost 2 bases to trimming and J lost 9 bases, with 11 bases between them. CDR3 DNA: TGTGCCAGCAGTTTAAGGTCAGGTGGTGAGCAGTTCTTC. Protein: CASSLRSGGEQFF.

This chain joins TRBV7-2 and TRBJ2-7; the D gene is possibly TRBD1 (6 bases). Trimming left V 5 bases short and J 6 bases short, with 14 bases between. The length of the CDR3 is 13 residues. CDR1 SGHTA and CDR2 FQGNSA come from the germline V gene. The CDR3 sequence is CASSTQYRAEQYF. Here the CDR3 DNA reads TGTGCCAGCAGCACCCAATACAGGGCCGAGCAGTACTTC.

This clone was picked up a small number of times. This chain links TRBV7-9 with TRBJ2-1; maybe TRBD2 (6 bases). Germline V CDR1 and CDR2: SEHNR, FQNEAQ (reference sequence). The CDR3 length is 14 residues. The V and J ends lost 3 bases and 0 bases respectively, with 6 bases between them. The CDR3 sequence is CASSFGGSYNEQFF. The CDR3 DNA reads TGTGCCAGCAGCTTCGGGGGCTCCTACAATGAGCAGTTCTTC.

This sequence joins TRBV7-2 and TRBJ2-1; 7 bases map to TRBD1. Germline V gene lookup returns CDR1 SGHTA and CDR2 FQGNSA. With 3 bases clipped from V and 10 bases from J, the junction kept 12 bases outside the gene matches. The CDR3 loop spans 15 amino acids. The CDR3 DNA is TGTGCCAGCAGCTTGGACAGGCTCGTCTTGGGCGAGCAGTTCTTC. Residues: CASSLDRLVLGEQFF.

The chain combines TRBV7-6 with TRBJ2-5; the match to TRBD1 covers 9 bases. CDR3 length equals 18 residues. CDR1 SGHVS and CDR2 FNYEAQ come from the germline V gene. The J segment lost 5 bases and the V segment lost 0 bases, leaving 13 bases of the junction unmatched. CDR3 DNA sequence: TGTGCCAGCAGCTTAGCGTGGTTGTTGGGGACAGGGCAGGAGACCCAGTACTTC. Translated: CASSLAWLLGTGQETQYF.

This chain links TRBV5-6 with TRBJ1-2; 7 bases fit TRBD1. The CDR3 extends over 13 amino acids. With 6 bases clipped from V and 7 bases from J, the junction kept 9 bases outside the gene matches. Germline V gives CDR1 SGHDT, CDR2 YYEEEE. CDR3 nucleotides: TGTGCCAGCAAGTTGGAGGGGGCCGGTGGCTACACCTTC. It yields the protein CASKLEGAGGYTF.

There are a few counts of this clone. The chain employs TRBV19 and TRBJ2-3; possibly TRBD2 for D (6 bases). The CDR3 totals 16 residues. Trimming shortened V by 5 bases and J by 5 bases, and 20 bases separated the two germline ends. The V gene's germline CDR1 is LNHDA and CDR2 SQIVND (reference sequence). The CDR3 here is CASSVGAGSRGDTQYF. The DNA of the CDR3 is TGTGCCAGTAGTGTCGGGGCGGGGTCTCGGGGAGATACGCAGTATTTT. Variable domain in full (rest from reference TRBV19 and TRBJ2-3): DGGITQSPKYLFRKEGQNVTLSCEQNLNHDAMYWYRQDPGQGLRLIYYSQIVNDFQKGDIAEGYSVSREKKESFPLTVTSAQKNPTAFYLCASSVGAGSRGDTQYFGPGTRLTVL.

This clone occurred a few times. V usage is TRBV11-3 and J usage is TRBJ1-5, with D uncertain. The germline gives CDR1 SGHNT, CDR2 YENEEA. This CDR3 region has 9 residues. The V end lost 11 bases, the J end lost 9 bases, and 8 bases lay between the germline ends. In nucleotides, the CDR3 is TGTGCCGGCCGAGGGCCCCAGCATTTT. The encoded protein is CAGRGPQHF. Drawing the rest from reference TRBV11-3 and TRBJ1-5, the complete variable domain is EAGVVQSPRYKIIEKKQPVAFWCNPISGHNTLYWYLQNLGQGPELLIRYENEEAVDDSQLPKDRFSAERLKGVDSTLKIQPAELGDSAVYLCAGRGPQHFGDGTRLSIL.